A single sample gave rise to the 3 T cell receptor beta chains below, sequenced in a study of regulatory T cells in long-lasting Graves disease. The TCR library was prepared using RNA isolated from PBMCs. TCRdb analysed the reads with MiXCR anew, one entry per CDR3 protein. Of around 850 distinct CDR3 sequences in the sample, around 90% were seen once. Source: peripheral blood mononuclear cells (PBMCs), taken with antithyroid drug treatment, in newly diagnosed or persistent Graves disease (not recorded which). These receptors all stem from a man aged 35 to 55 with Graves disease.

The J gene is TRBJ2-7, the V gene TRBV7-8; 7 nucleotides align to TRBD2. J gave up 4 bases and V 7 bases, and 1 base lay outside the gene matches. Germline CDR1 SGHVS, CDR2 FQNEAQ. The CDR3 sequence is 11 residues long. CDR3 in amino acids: CASTGRYEQYF. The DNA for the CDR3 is TGTGCCAGCACCGGGAGGTACGAGCAGTACTTC.

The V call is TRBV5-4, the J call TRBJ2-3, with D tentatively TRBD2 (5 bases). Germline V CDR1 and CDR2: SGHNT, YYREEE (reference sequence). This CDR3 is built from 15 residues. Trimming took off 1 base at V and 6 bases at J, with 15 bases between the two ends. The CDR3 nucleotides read TGTGCCAGCAGCTTGAGGACTCTACCGGTGGATACGCAGTATTTT. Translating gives CASSLRTLPVDTQYF.

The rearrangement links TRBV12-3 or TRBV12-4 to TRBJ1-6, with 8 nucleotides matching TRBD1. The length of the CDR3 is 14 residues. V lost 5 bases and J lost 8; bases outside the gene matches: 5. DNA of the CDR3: TGTGCCAGCAGTCTACAGACAGGGGATTCACCCCTCCACTTT. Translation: CASSLQTGDSPLHF.